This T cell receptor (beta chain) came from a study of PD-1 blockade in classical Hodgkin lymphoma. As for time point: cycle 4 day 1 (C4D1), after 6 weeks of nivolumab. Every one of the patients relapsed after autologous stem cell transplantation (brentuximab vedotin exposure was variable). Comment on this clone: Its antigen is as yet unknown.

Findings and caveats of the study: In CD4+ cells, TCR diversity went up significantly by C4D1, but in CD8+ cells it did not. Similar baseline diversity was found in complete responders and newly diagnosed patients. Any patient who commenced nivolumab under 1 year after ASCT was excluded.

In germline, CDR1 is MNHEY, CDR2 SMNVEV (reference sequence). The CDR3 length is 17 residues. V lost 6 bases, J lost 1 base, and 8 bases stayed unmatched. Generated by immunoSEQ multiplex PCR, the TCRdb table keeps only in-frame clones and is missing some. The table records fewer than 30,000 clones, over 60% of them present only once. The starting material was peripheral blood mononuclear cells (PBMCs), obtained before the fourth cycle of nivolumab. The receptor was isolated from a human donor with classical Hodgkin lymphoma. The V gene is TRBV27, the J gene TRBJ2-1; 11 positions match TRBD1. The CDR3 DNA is TGTGCCAGCAGCTCCGGGACAGGGGGGCGTTCCTACAATGAGCAGTTCTTC. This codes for CASSSGTGGRSYNEQFF.